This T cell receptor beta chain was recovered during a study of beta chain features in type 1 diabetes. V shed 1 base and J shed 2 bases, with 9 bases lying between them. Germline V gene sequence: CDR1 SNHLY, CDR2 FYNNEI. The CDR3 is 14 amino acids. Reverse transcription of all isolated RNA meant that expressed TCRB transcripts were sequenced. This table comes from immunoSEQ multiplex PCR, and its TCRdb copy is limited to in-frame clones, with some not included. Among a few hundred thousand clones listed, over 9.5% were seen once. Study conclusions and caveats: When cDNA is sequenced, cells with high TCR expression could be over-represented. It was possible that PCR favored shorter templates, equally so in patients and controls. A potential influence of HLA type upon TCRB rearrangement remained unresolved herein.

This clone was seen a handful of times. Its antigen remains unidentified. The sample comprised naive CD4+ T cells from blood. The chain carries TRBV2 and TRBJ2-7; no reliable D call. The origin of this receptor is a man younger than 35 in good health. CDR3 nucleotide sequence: TGTGCCAGCAGTGAAGAACTTTTCCCCTACGAGCAGTACTTC. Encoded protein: CASSEELFPYEQYF.